This TCR beta chain was recorded in a study of OX40 agonist ivuxolimab in advanced cancers. Whole-study context: Prior checkpoint blockade (anti-PD-1, anti-PD-L1 or anti-CTLA-4) was permitted; around 40% had it.

Generated by immunoSEQ multiplex PCR, the TCRdb table keeps only in-frame clones and is missing some. The data hold roughly 50,000 clones, with 87% observed a single time. Worth noting for this clone: Antigen: not known.

Study-level points and caveats: CD8+ T cells were the subset that, on average, had more expanded clones than CD4+. Not determined was the antigen specificity of the expanded peripheral T cells.

The sample was CD4+ or CD8+ T cells sorted from blood, taken in a trial of the OX40 agonist ivuxolimab. The sequence derives from an adult with an advanced solid tumor such as melanoma, head and neck, liver or kidney cancer.

Written as DNA, the CDR3 is TGCGCCAGCAGTCCCCAGGGGCTCTCTGGAAACACCATATATTTT. It yields the protein CASSPQGLSGNTIYF. The chain recombines TRBV5-1 with TRBJ1-3, with D possibly matching TRBD1 (6 bases). CDR1 is SGHRS and CDR2 is YFSETQ in the germline V gene. The CDR3 contains 15 residues. Trimming took 5 bases from V and 0 from J, leaving 12 bases between them.